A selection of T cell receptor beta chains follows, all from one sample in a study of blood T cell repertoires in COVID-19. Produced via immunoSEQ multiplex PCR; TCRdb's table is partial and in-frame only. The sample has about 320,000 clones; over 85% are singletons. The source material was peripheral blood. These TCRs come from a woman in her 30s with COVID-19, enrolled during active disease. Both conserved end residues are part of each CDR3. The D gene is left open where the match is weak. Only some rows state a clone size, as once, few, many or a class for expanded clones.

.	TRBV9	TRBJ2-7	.	CASSVSWGDGYEQYF	TGTGCCAGCAGCGTATCATGGGGGGATGGCTACGAGCAGTACTTC
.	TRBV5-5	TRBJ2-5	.	CASSPQGVGETQYF	TGTGCCAGCAGCCCACAGGGAGTCGGGGAGACCCAGTACTTC
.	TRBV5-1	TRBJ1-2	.	CASSPTANYGYTF	TGCGCCAGCAGCCCCACAGCTAACTATGGCTACACCTTC
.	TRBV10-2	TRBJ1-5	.	CASLAGLNQPQHF	TGCGCCAGCTTGGCAGGGTTGAATCAGCCCCAGCATTTT
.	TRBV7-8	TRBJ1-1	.	CASSLLSGGLFAFF	TGTGCCAGCAGCTTATTGTCCGGGGGGTTGTTTGCTTTCTTT
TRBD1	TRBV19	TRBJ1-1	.	CASSDRVNTEAFF	TGTGCCTCCTCGGACAGGGTAAATACTGAAGCTTTCTTT
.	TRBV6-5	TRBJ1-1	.	CASSHAAAFF	TGTGCCAGCAGTCACGCGGCAGCTTTCTTT
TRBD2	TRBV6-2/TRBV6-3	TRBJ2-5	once	CASSPPGGRGETQYF	TGTGCCAGCAGTCCGCCGGGGGGGCGGGGAGAGACCCAGTACTTC
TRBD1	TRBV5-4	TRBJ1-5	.	CASSLYYRGHRPQHF	TGTGCCAGCAGCCTCTATTACAGGGGGCATCGCCCCCAGCATTTT
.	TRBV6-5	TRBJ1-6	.	CASSRRQANNSPLHF	TGTGCCAGCAGTCGCCGACAGGCGAATAATTCACCCCTCCACTTT
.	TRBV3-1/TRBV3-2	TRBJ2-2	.	CASRPKTGELFF	TGTGCCAGCAGACCTAAAACCGGGGAGCTGTTTTTT
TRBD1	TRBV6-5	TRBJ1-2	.	CASSRTRDRVEGYTF	TGTGCCAGCAGCCGAACCCGTGACAGGGTTGAGGGCTACACCTTC
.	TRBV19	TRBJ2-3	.	CASSRPDIYTDTQYF	TGTGCCAGTAGTAGACCCGACATCTACACAGATACGCAGTATTTT
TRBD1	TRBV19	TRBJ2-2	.	CASSKDRVITNTGELFF	TGTGCCAGTAGTAAGGACAGGGTTATTACGAACACCGGGGAGCTGTTTTTT
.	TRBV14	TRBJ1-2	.	CASSRRTANGYTF	TGTGCCAGCAGCCGCCGGACAGCGAATGGCTACACCTTC
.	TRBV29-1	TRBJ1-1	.	CSVEGRVTAEAFF	TGCAGCGTTGAAGGGAGGGTGACTGCTGAAGCTTTCTTT
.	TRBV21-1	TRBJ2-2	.	CASREAAPDTLNTGELFF	TGTGCCAGCAGAGAGGCAGCGCCCGATACTTTAAACACCGGGGAGCTGTTTTTT
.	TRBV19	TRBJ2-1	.	CASSIYNEQFF	TGTGCCAGTAGTATTTATAATGAGCAGTTCTTC
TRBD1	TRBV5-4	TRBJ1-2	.	CASSLQGAHGYTF	TGTGCCAGCAGCTTGCAGGGGGCGCATGGCTACACCTTC
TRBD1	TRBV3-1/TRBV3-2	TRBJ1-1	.	CASTRGQAGTEAFF	TGTGCCAGCACTCGAGGACAGGCGGGAACTGAAGCTTTCTTT
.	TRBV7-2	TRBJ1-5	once	CASSPDPGGNQPQHF	TGTGCCAGCAGCCCCGACCCAGGTGGCAATCAGCCCCAGCATTTT
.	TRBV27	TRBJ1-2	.	CASSPTQSVRYGYTF	TGTGCCAGCAGTCCCACCCAAAGCGTGAGATATGGCTACACCTTC
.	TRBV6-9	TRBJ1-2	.	CASSWAQGRGYGYTF	TGTGCCAGCAGTTGGGCACAGGGTAGGGGCTATGGCTACACCTTC
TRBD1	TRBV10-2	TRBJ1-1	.	CASSESSRGRAFF	TGCGCCAGCAGTGAGTCGTCAAGGGGGCGGGCTTTCTTT
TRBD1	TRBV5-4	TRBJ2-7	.	CASSWGTGGVYEQYF	TGTGCCAGCAGCTGGGGGACAGGGGGAGTCTACGAGCAGTACTTC
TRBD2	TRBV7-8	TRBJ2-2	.	CASSLWGGDTGELFF	TGTGCCAGCAGCCTCTGGGGGGGTGACACCGGGGAGCTGTTTTTT
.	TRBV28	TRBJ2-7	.	CASSLLFRLEGPPPYEQYF	TGTGCCAGCAGTTTATTGTTCCGATTGGAGGGGCCCCCCCCTTACGAGCAGTACTTC
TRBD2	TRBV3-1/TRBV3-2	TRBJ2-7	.	CASSQPGGAAKQYF	TGTGCCAGCAGCCAACCGGGGGGGGCCGCAAAGCAGTACTTC
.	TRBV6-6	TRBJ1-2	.	CASSYGDTSNYGYTF	TGTGCCAGCAGTTACGGGGACACGTCTAACTATGGCTACACCTTC
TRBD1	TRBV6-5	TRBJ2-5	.	CASSYGQGIETQYF	TGTGCCAGCAGTTACGGACAGGGTATAGAGACCCAGTACTTC
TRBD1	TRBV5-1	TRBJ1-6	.	CASSSRTGTGAFLRGTPLHF	TGCGCCAGCAGCTCCCGTACCGGGACAGGGGCTTTCTTGAGAGGGACACCCCTCCACTTT
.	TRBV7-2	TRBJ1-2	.	CASSPAGRGYTF	TGTGCCAGCAGTCCAGCGGGACGAGGCTACACCTTC
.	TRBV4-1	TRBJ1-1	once	CASSQAGFARTEAFF	TGCGCCAGCAGCCAAGCAGGTTTCGCCCGGACTGAAGCTTTCTTT
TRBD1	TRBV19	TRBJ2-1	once	CASSTGQGSYNEQFF	TGTGCCAGTAGTACGGGACAGGGCTCCTACAATGAGCAGTTCTTC
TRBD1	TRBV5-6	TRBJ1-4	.	CASSGAGTGNEKLFF	TGTGCCAGCAGCGGGGCCGGGACAGGGAATGAAAAACTGTTTTTT
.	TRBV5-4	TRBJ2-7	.	CASSLRGQGWDEQYF	TGTGCCAGCAGCTTGAGGGGTCAGGGTTGGGACGAGCAGTACTTC
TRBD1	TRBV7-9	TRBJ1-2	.	CASSGGTGGSGYTF	TGTGCCAGCAGCGGAGGGACAGGCGGTAGCGGCTACACCTTC
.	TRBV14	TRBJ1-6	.	CASSQDWQGANSPLHF	TGTGCCAGCAGCCAAGATTGGCAGGGCGCTAATTCACCCCTCCACTTT
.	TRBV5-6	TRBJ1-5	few	CASSRDRGHNQPQHF	TGTGCCAGCAGCCGCGACCGAGGGCACAATCAGCCCCAGCATTTT
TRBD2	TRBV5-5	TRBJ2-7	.	CASSLSSSGGRYEQYF	TGTGCCAGCAGCTTGTCGTCTAGCGGGGGCCGCTACGAGCAGTACTTC
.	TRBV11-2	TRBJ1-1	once	CASSRLQGAEAFF	TGTGCCAGCAGCCGTCTACAGGGAGCTGAAGCTTTCTTT
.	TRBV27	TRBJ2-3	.	CASGARTDTQYF	TGTGCCAGTGGGGCCAGAACAGATACGCAGTATTTT
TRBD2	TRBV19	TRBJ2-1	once	CASSRLAATYNEQFF	TGTGCCAGTAGTCGACTAGCGGCCACCTACAATGAGCAGTTCTTC
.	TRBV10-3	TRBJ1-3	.	CAIAGIGNTIYF	TGTGCCATAGCAGGGATCGGAAACACCATATATTTT
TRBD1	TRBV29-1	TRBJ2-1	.	CSVAGTGSLNSYNEQFF	TGCAGCGTTGCCGGGACAGGATCCCTCAATTCCTACAATGAGCAGTTCTTC